This T cell receptor beta chain was documented in a study of molecular identifiers for immune sequencing clone quantification. Via MiXCR, TCRdb re-called the PCR reads, giving one row per CDR3 protein. This table holds tens of thousands of distinct CDR3 sequences, roughly 15% found once. V dropped 2 bases and J dropped 1 base, with 9 bases sitting between them. This CDR3 is built from 15 residues. CDR1 SGHTA and CDR2 FQGNSA come from the germline V gene. This clonotype was picked up many times. What was sequenced was naive CD8+ T cells from blood, with Jurkat cell RNA spiked in. Subset indicated: FACS-sorted CD8+CD4-CCR7+CD45RA+ naive T cells. V is TRBV7-2 and J is TRBJ1-5; the D is unclear. The clonotype originates from a human donor in good health. Some libraries in this study had Jurkat cell RNA spiked in. CDR3 sequence reads: CASSLLQISNQPQHF. The CDR3 DNA reads TGTGCCAGCAGCTTATTACAAATAAGCAATCAGCCCCAGCATTTT. Full variable domain (outside the CDR3, taken from reference TRBV7-2 and TRBJ1-5): GAGVSQSPSNKVTEKGKDVELRCDPISGHTALYWYRQSLGQGLEFLIYFQGNSAPDKSGLPSDRFSAERTGGSVSTLTIQRTQQEDSAVYLCASSLLQISNQPQHFGDGTRLSIL.